A single T cell receptor beta chain is shown here with its context. This clonotype was counted ten times or more. The antigen this receptor binds is unknown. No base quality information exists; no much larger clone differs at one position. These data come from a study of read filtering for tumor transcriptome and immune sequencing (dated by TCRdb to the early 2020s). In the study overall: The cohort had about 17 male and 11 to 15 female patients with a mean age of roughly 66 years, ranging from roughly 45 to 90. Under revised international staging, roughly eight patients fell into R-ISS I, 15 or so into R-ISS II and over five into R-ISS III. After DNase treatment, whole-transcriptome libraries were prepared using the TruSeq RNA Access Library Prep Kit. TCR-region mapped reads per sample ranged from about 4.05 to 10.27 million with IR-seq versus only roughly 75 to 1273 with RNA-seq. The study compared TCR repertoires from targeted immune repertoire sequencing and bulk whole-transcriptome sequencing run on the same bone marrow samples. One main goal was a read-filtering strategy for immune repertoire data, in particular deciding whether clonotypes backed by only one read should be removed.

Germline trimming: 6 bases from V, 5 bases from J; junction bases outside gene matches: 3. CDR1 MGHRA and CDR2 YSYEKL are derived from the germline V gene. The CDR3 sequence holds 13 residues, the cysteine and phenylalanine included. The DNA shown is the 39-base CDR3, in frame from base 1. Starting from roughly 0.4 ug RNA, TCR libraries were constructed with the Immunoverse kit using molecular barcoded adaptors that cover the alpha/delta and beta/gamma chains. The same RNA used for transcriptome sequencing was used for TCR library preparation. Sequencing of the TCR libraries was done on an Illumina HiSeq 4000 with 2 x 150 cycles. Per the authors' processing: Using MiXCR, which included quality filtering and error correction, TCR reads were aligned to human V, D, J and C references and then assembled into CDR3 clonotypes. Clonotype counts and gene usage diversity were analyzed with the tcR package in R. For inspection of raw mapping reads, RNA-seq reads were mapped by STAR aligner version 2.5.3a onto GRCh37 of the human genome. To test the effect of sequencing depth on detected clonotypes, IR-seq fastq files were randomly downsampled using Seqtk 1.3. TCRdb reworked the public reads: Q25 trimming with fastp, MiXCR clone assembly, productive beta chains retained. All rows with the same CDR3 protein become a single entry with the most common DNA and genes. These V and J calls rely on TCRdb rather than the paper's analysis. The sample table lists 30,000 to 40,000 distinct CDR3 sequences, 14% of them with a count of one. The ten most abundant clones make up 5.5% to 7% of the sample.

Every patient had bone marrow sampled at the time of active disease. Ficoll-Hypaque density gradient centrifugation was used to isolate bone marrow mononuclear cells. CD138-negative cells were obtained by negative selection after labeling with CD138 magnetic microbeads on a MACS separator, removing myeloma plasma cells. Purity of the isolated cells was checked by flow cytometry on an Attune NxT using CD138 antibodies. Total RNA was extracted with TRIzol reagent and quantified with a NanoDrop spectrophotometer. For each patient, paired RNA-seq and IR-seq were run on the CD138-negative bone marrow sample from that patient. Points the paper makes about the study in general: In IR-seq, single-read clonotypes were roughly 82% of clonotypes but 3% to 4.5% of total reads; in RNA-seq they were about three quarters of clonotypes and 35% to 45% of reads. The sorted CD138-negative fraction was a mixed bone marrow immune population, not purified T cells. Clonotypes were captured by IR-seq at much higher depth and more reliably than by RNA-seq, and smaller IR-seq throughput was sufficient for identification of most shared clonotypes. The correlation between IR-seq and RNA-seq shared clonotype proportions rose when single-read clonotypes were removed.

The clonotype was recovered from a donor at least 40 years old with multiple myeloma. Sequenced sample: a population of CD138-negative cells sorted from bone marrow. The sample's cell subset or site, from its label and the paper: bone marrow mononuclear cells depleted of CD138+ plasma/myeloma cells by negative magnetic selection. The chain is assembled from TRBV4-1 and TRBJ1-4, with TRBD1 identical over 7 junction bases. Here the CDR3 is given as CASRTGLNEKLFF. DNA sequence: TGCGCCAGCAGGACAGGGCTAAATGAAAAACTGTTTTTT.